This T cell receptor beta chain stems from a study of siplizumab effects on memory and regulatory T cells. This table comes from immunoSEQ multiplex PCR, and its TCRdb copy is limited to in-frame clones, with some not included. The data contain tens of thousands of clones, over 95% of them seen just once; the ten biggest clones take up 0.031%. CDR1 is MDHEN and CDR2 is SYDVKM in the germline V gene. J gave up 8 bases and V 7 bases, and 9 bases lay outside the gene matches. The CDR3 loop spans 15 amino acids. Specimen: naive CD4+ T cells sorted from blood. This clonotype originated in a human donor in good health. This chain connects TRBV28 to TRBJ1-4; 11 nucleotides match TRBD1. For the CDR3, the DNA is TGTGCCAGCACCCAAGGTGGGACAGGGGGAGAAAAACTGTTTTTT. Translating it yields CASTQGGTGGEKLFF.